This TCR beta chain was observed in a study of T cell responses to AZD1222 COVID-19 vaccine. The table came from immunoSEQ multiplex PCR; TCRdb's copy has only in-frame clones and leaves some out. The sample shows approximately 150,000 clones, roughly 92% of them seen only once. Study-wide points: Females outnumbered males among donors, who were mostly white British; clonal diversity was possibly underestimated. AZD1222 recipients seropositive at baseline numbered only six or seven. Regions 160-218 and 743-854 dominated among vaccine-associated CD4 TCRs spanning spike. Reports say nearly half of spike-specific TCRs go after unmutated variant regions.

After removal of 5 bases from V and 5 bases from J, the junction contained 1 base not matched to a gene. Germline V gene lookup returns CDR1 SGHTA and CDR2 FQGTGA. The CDR3 totals 14 residues. Concerning this clone: Its antigen is undetermined.

Sequencing was performed on peripheral blood, taken on day 0 of AZD1222 vaccination. The TCR sequence derives from an adult in good health. This sequence joins TRBV7-3 and TRBJ2-1; TRBD2 agrees at 12 bases. DNA for the CDR3: TGTGCCAGCAGCCTAGCGGGAGGGGACAATGAGCAGTTCTTC. This gives the protein CASSLAGGDNEQFF.